This T cell receptor (beta chain) was sequenced during a study of patients and donors after allogeneic stem cell transplantation. Via MiXCR, TCRdb re-called the RT-PCR reads, giving one row per CDR3 protein. The sample yields roughly 250,000 distinct CDR3 sequences, roughly 13% seen once. This CDR3 region has 13 residues. Trimming cost V 0 bases and J 9 bases, with 9 bases left between them. The V gene's germline CDR1 is LNHNV and CDR2 YYDKDF (reference sequence). This sequence was found in a human donor who was either an allogeneic HSCT recipient or a stem cell or donor lymphocyte infusion donor (not recorded which). It is not recorded whose cells these are; they may come from a transplant donor. Sequenced: blood, either unsorted or a sorted T cell fraction (not recorded which). The chain joins TRBV15 to TRBJ2-1; no firm D call. For the CDR3, the DNA is TGTGCCACCAGCAGAGATCAACAGACTGAGCAGTTCTTC. As protein: CATSRDQQTEQFF.